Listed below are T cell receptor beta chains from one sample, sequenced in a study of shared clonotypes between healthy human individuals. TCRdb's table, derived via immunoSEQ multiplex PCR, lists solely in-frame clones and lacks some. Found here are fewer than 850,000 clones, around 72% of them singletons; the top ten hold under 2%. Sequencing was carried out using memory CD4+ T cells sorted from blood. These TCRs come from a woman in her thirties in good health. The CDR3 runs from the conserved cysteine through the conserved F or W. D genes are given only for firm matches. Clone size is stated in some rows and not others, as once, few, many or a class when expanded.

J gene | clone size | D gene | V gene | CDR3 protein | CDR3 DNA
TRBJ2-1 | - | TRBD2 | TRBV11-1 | CASSLALAGSYNEQFF | TGTGCCAGCAGCCTGGCGCTAGCGGGCTCCTACAATGAGCAGTTCTTC
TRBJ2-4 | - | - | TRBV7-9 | CASSSVVREGQYF | TGTGCCAGCAGCTCGGTGGTCAGGGAAGGGCAGTACTTC
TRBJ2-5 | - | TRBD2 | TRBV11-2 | CASSIGSGTSGRKTQYF | TGTGCCAGCAGCATTGGGTCGGGGACTAGCGGGAGAAAGACCCAGTACTTC
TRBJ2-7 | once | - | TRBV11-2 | CASSYGYEQYF | TGTGCCAGCAGCTATGGTTACGAGCAGTACTTC
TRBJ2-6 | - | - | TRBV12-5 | CASGLAGSGANVLTF | TGTGCTAGTGGTTTGGCGGGGTCTGGGGCCAACGTCCTGACTTTC
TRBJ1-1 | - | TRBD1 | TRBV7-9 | CASSEPGQFTEAFF | TGTGCCAGCAGCGAACCGGGACAGTTTACTGAAGCTTTCTTT
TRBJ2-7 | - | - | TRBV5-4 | CASSFSIKPYEQYF | TGTGCCAGCAGCTTCTCCATAAAGCCCTACGAGCAGTACTTC
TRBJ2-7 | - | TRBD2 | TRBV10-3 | CAISEPGTSGSYEQYF | TGTGCCATCAGTGAACCTGGGACTAGCGGATCCTACGAGCAGTACTTC
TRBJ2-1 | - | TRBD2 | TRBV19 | CASSIASGRLGGDEQFF | TGTGCCAGTAGTATAGCAAGCGGGAGGCTTGGGGGCGATGAGCAGTTCTTC
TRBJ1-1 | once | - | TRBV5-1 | CASSLEYNTEAFF | TGCGCCAGCAGCTTGGAATATAACACTGAAGCTTTCTTT
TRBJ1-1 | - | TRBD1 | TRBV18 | CASSRTGTVEAFF | TGTGCCAGCTCACGGACCGGGACAGTTGAAGCTTTCTTT
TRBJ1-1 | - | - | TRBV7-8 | CASSPRKDGPLNTEAFF | TGTGCCAGCAGCCCCAGGAAGGACGGACCCTTGAACACTGAAGCTTTCTTT
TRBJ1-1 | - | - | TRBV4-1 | CASSQGRANTEAFF | TGCGCCAGCAGCCAAGGCAGGGCGAACACTGAAGCTTTCTTT
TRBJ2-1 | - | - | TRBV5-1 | CASSLDRVSYNEQFF | TGCGCCAGCAGCTTGGACAGGGTTTCCTACAATGAGCAGTTCTTC
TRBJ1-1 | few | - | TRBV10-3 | CAINSRDGTEAFF | TGTGCCATCAATAGCCGGGATGGCACTGAAGCTTTCTTT
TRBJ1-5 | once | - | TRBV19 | CASTLSQGTGQPQHF | TGTGCCAGTACCCTATCACAGGGAACTGGTCAGCCCCAGCATTTT
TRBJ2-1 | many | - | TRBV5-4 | CASSLRRGANEQFF | TGTGCCAGCAGCTTGCGGCGGGGTGCGAATGAGCAGTTCTTC
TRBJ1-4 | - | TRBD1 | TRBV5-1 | CASSLVGQGITNEKLFF | TGCGCCAGCAGCTTGGTGGGACAGGGTATTACTAATGAAAAACTGTTTTTT
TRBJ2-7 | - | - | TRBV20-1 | CSARGVQTQYF | TGCAGTGCTAGAGGCGTTCAGACGCAGTACTTC
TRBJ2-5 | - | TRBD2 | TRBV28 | CASSLSGSQTQYF | TGTGCCAGCAGTTTAAGCGGGAGCCAGACCCAGTACTTC
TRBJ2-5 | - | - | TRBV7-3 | CASGRELQETQYF | TGTGCCAGCGGTAGAGAGCTCCAGGAGACCCAGTACTTC
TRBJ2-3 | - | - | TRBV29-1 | CSVDTSSSTDTQYF | TGCAGCGTTGATACAAGTAGTAGCACAGATACGCAGTATTTT
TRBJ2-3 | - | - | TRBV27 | CASSSPRGGSGTDTQYF | TGTGCCAGCAGTTCGCCCAGGGGAGGGAGTGGGACAGATACGCAGTATTTT
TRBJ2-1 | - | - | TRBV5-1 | CASSWVAEGNEQFF | TGCGCCAGCAGCTGGGTGGCGGAGGGGAATGAGCAGTTCTTC
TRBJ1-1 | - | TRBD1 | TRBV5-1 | CASRNPGQMNTEAFF | TGCGCCAGCAGAAACCCGGGACAGATGAACACTGAAGCTTTCTTT
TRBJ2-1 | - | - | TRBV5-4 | CASSLLGIYNEQFF | TGTGCCAGCAGCCTACTAGGAATCTACAATGAGCAGTTCTTC
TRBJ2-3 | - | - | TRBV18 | CASSPLVGRGTDTQYF | TGTGCCAGCTCACCACTCGTGGGCCGCGGCACAGATACGCAGTATTTT
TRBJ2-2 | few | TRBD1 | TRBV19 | CASSMLRDRATGELFF | TGTGCCAGTAGTATGCTCCGGGACAGGGCGACCGGGGAGCTGTTTTTT
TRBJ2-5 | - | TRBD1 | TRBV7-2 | CASNKGTEKETQYF | TGTGCCAGCAACAAGGGGACAGAAAAAGAGACCCAGTACTTC
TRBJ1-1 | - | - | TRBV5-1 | CASSLGQAPVNTEAFF | TGCGCCAGCAGCTTGGGTCAGGCCCCCGTGAACACTGAAGCTTTCTTT
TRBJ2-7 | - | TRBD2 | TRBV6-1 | CASTTLAGGSYEQYF | TGTGCCAGCACCACACTAGCGGGAGGATCCTACGAGCAGTACTTC
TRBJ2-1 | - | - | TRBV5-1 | CASSLSGGYNEQFF | TGCGCCAGCAGCCTTAGCGGAGGCTACAATGAGCAGTTCTTC
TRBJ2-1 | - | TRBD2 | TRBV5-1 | CASSLGTSRNNEQFF | TGCGCCAGCAGCTTGGGGACTAGTCGGAACAATGAGCAGTTCTTC
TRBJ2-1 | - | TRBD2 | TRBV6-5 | CASRKRGTTYEQFF | TGTGCCAGCAGAAAACGAGGGACTACCTATGAGCAGTTCTTC
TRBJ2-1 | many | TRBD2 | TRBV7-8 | CASSFRVLAGGEQFF | TGTGCCAGCAGCTTCCGGGTGCTAGCGGGAGGTGAGCAGTTCTTC
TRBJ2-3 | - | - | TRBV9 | CASSVNGEMDTQYF | TGTGCCAGCAGCGTAAACGGGGAGATGGATACGCAGTATTTT
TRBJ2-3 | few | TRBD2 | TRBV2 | CASGGLAGVNTQYF | TGTGCTTCTGGAGGACTAGCGGGCGTGAATACGCAGTATTTT
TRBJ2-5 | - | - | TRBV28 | CASSTGSQETQYF | TGTGCCAGCAGCACCGGGTCCCAAGAGACCCAGTACTTC
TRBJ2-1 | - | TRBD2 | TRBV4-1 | CASSVTSGNYNEQFF | TGCGCCAGCAGCGTTACTAGCGGGAATTACAATGAGCAGTTCTTC
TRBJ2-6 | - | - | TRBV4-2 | CASSQDRTFSGANVLTF | TGTGCCAGCAGCCAAGACAGGACGTTCTCTGGGGCCAACGTCCTGACTTTC
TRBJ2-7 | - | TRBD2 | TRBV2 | CATGTRPGGEQYF | TGTGCCACGGGGACTAGACCTGGTGGCGAGCAGTACTTC
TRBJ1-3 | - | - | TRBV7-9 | CASTKTDSGNTIYF | TGTGCCAGCACCAAGACTGACTCTGGAAACACCATATATTTT
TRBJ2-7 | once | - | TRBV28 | CASSLRDYEQYF | TGTGCCAGCAGTTTACGGGACTACGAGCAGTACTTC
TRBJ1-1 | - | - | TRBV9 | CASSSLVGVAFF | TGTGCCAGCAGCTCCTTAGTGGGAGTAGCTTTCTTT
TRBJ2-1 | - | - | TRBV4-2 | CASSQGLSGSYNEQFF | TGTGCCAGCAGCCAAGGCCTAAGCGGCTCCTACAATGAGCAGTTCTTC
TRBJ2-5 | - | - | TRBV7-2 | CASTFLRSSQKTQYF | TGTGCCAGCACCTTTCTCCGCTCAAGCCAAAAGACCCAGTACTTC
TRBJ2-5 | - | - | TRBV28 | CASSETGRGETQYF | TGTGCCAGCAGCGAAACAGGGAGGGGAGAGACCCAGTACTTC
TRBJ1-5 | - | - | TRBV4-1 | CASSHTGNQPQHF | TGCGCCAGCAGCCATACAGGCAATCAGCCCCAGCATTTT
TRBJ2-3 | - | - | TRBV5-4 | CASRTDGMGNTQYF | TGTGCCAGCAGGACCGACGGAATGGGTAATACGCAGTATTTT
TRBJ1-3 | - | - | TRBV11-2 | CASSLETQGNTIYF | TGTGCCAGCAGCTTAGAAACGCAGGGGAACACCATATATTTT
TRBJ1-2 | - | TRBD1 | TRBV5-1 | CASRPTGVYGYTF | TGCGCCAGCAGGCCCACAGGGGTCTATGGCTACACCTTC
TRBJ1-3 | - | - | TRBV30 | CAWSPGHSGNTIYF | TGTGCCTGGAGTCCGGGACATTCTGGAAACACCATATATTTT
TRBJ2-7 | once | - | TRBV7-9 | CASSLAQGTTRYEQYF | TGTGCCAGCAGCTTAGCCCAGGGGACGACCCGTTACGAGCAGTACTTC
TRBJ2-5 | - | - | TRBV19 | CASGEGQGYSGTRRETQYF | TGTGCCAGTGGTGAGGGACAGGGATATAGCGGGACCCGTCGGGAGACCCAGTACTTC
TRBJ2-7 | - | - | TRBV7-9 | CASSLRTYEQYF | TGTGCCAGCAGCTTGAGAACCTACGAGCAGTACTTC